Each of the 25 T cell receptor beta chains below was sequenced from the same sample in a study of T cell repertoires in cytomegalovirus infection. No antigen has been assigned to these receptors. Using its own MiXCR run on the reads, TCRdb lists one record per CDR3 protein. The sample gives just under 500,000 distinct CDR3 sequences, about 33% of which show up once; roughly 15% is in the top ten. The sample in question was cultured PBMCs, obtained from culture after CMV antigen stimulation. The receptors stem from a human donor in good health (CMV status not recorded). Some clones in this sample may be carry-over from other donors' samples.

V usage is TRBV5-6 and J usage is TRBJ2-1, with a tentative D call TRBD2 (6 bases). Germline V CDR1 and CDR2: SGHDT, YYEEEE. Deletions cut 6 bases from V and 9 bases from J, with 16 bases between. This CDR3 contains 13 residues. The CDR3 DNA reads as TGTGCCAGCACCCTAGGGAGGCCCGGTGAGCAGTTCTTC. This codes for CASTLGRPGEQFF.

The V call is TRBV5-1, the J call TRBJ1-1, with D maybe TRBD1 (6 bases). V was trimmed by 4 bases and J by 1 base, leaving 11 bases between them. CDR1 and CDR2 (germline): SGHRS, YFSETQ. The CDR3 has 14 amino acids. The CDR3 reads CASSRDNPNTEAFF. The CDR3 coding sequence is TGCGCCAGCAGCCGGGACAATCCGAACACTGAAGCTTTCTTT. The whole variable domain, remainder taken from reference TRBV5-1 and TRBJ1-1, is KAGVTQTPRYLIKTRGQQVTLSCSPISGHRSVSWYQQTPGQGLQFLFEYFSETQRNKGNFPGRFSGRQFSNSRSEMNVSTLELGDSALYLCASSRDNPNTEAFFGQGTRLTVV.

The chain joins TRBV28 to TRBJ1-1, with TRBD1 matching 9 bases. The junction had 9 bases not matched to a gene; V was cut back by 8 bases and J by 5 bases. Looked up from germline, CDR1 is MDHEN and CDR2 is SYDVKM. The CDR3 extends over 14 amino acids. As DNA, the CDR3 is TGTGCCAGCTACGTTAGACAGGGGGGAACTGAAGCTTTCTTT. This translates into CASYVRQGGTEAFF.

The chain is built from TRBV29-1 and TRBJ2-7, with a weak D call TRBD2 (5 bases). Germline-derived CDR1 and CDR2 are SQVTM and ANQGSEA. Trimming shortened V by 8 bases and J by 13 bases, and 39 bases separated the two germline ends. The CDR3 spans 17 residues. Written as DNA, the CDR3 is TGCAGCCCCACTAGTCATCCCCCCTACGAGCAGCCGCCATTAGGTTACTTC. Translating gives CSPTSHPPYEQPPLGYF.

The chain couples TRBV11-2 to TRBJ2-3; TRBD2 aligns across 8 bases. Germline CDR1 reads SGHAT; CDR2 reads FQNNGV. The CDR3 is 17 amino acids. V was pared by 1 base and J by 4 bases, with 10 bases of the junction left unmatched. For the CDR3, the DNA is TGTGCCAGCAGCTTAGTTCCCGGGAGGGCCTCCCCAGATACGCAGTATTTT. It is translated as CASSLVPGRASPDTQYF.

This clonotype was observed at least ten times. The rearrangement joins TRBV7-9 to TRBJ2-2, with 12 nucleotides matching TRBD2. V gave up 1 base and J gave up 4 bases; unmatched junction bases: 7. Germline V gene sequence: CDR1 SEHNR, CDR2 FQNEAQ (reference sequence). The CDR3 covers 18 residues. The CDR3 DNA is TGTGCCAGCAGCTTAGGACTAGCGGGAGTCGGTAGCACCGGGGAGCTGTTTTTT. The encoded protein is CASSLGLAGVGSTGELFF.

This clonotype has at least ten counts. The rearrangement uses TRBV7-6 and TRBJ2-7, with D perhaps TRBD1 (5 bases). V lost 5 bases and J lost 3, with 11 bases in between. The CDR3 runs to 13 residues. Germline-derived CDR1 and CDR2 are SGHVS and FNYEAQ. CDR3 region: CASSNQGFYEQYF. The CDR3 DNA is TGTGCCAGCAGCAACCAGGGATTCTACGAGCAGTACTTC.

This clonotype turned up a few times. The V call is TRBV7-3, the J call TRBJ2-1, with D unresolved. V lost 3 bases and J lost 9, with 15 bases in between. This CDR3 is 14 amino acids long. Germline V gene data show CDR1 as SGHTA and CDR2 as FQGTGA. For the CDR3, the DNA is TGTGCCAGCAGCTTTCCGGGCCTACCCTCTGAGCAGTTCTTC. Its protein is CASSFPGLPSEQFF.

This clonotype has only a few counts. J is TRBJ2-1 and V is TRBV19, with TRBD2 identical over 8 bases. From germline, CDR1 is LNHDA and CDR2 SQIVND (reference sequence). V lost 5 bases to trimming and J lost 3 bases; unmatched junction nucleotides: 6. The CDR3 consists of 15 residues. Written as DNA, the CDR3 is TGTGCCAGTAGTGTACTAGCGGCTGTCTACAATGAGCAGTTCTTC. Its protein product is CASSVLAAVYNEQFF. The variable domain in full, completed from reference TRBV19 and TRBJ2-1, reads DGGITQSPKYLFRKEGQNVTLSCEQNLNHDAMYWYRQDPGQGLRLIYYSQIVNDFQKGDIAEGYSVSREKKESFPLTVTSAQKNPTAFYLCASSVLAAVYNEQFFGPGTRLTVL.

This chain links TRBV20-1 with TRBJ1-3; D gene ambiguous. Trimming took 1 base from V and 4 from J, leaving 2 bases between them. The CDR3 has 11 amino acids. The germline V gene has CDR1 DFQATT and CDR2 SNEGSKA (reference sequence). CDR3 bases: TGCAGTGCTAGAGTGGGAAACACCATATATTTT. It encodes CSARVGNTIYF.

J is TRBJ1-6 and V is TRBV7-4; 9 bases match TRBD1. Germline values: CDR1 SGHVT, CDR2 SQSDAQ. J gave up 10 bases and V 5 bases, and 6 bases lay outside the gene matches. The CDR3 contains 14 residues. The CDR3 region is CASSPTGGWSPLHF. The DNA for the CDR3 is TGTGCCAGCAGCCCTACAGGGGGCTGGTCACCCCTCCACTTT.

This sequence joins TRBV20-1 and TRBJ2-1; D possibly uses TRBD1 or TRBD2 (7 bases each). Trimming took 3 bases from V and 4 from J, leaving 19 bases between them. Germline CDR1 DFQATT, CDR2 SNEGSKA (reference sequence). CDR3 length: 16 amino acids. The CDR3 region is CSARTGLGGSYNEQFF. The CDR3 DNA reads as TGCAGTGCTAGGACCGGACTAGGGGGCTCTTACAATGAGCAGTTCTTC.

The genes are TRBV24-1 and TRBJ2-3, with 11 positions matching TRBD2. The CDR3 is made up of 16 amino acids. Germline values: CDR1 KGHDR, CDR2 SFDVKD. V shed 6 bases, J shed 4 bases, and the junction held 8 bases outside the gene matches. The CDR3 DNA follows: TGTGCCACCAGTAACTTAGCGGGAGGGGTAGCAGATACGCAGTATTTT. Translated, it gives CATSNLAGGVADTQYF.

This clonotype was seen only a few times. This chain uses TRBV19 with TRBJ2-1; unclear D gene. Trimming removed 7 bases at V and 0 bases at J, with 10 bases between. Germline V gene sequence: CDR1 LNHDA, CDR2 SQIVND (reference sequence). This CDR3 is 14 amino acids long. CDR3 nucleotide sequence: TGTGCCAGTACCTTTGCCAGCTCCTACAATGAGCAGTTCTTC. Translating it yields CASTFASSYNEQFF.

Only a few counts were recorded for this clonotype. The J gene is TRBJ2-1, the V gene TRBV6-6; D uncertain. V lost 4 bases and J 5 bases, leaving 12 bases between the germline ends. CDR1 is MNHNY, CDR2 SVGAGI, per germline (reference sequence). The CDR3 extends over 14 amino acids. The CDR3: CASSFSSRDNEQFF. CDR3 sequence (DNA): TGTGCCAGCAGTTTCTCCTCCCGGGACAATGAGCAGTTCTTC.

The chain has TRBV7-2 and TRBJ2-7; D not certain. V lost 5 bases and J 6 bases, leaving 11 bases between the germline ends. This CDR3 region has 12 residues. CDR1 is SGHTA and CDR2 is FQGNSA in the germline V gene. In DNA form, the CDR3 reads TGTGCCAGCAGCATCACCCGCAGCGAGCAGTACTTC. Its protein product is CASSITRSEQYF.

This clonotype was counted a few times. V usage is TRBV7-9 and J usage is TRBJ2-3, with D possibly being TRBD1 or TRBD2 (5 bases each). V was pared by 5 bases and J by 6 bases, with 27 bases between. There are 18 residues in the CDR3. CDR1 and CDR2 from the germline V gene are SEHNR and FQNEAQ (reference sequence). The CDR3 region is CASSPFQLLRDGEDTQYF. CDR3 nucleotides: TGTGCCAGCAGCCCGTTCCAATTACTCCGGGACGGAGAGGATACGCAGTATTTT. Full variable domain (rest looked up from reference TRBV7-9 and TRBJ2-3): DTGVSQNPRHKITKRGQNVTFRCDPISEHNRLYWYRQTLGQGPEFLTYFQNEAQLEKSRLLSDRFSAERPKGSFSTLEIQRTEQGDSAMYLCASSPFQLLRDGEDTQYFGPGTRLTVL.

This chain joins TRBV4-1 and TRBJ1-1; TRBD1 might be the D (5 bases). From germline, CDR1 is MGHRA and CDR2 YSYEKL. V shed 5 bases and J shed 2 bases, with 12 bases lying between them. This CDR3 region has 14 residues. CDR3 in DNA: TGCGCCAGCAGCTACGTAGACAGAAACACTGAAGCTTTCTTT. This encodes CASSYVDRNTEAFF.

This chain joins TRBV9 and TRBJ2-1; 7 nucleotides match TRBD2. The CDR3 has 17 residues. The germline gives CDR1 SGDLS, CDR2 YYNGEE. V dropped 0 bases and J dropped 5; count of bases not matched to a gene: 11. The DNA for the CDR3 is TGTGCCAGCAGCGTAGTTCCCCGGGGGGACGCTAACAATGAGCAGTTCTTC. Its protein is CASSVVPRGDANNEQFF.

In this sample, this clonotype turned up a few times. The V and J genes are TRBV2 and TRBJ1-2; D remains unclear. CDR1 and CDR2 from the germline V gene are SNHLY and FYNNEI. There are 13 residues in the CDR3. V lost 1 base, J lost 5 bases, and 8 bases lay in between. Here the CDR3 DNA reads TGTGCCAGCAGTGAAGGGGTCAATTATGGCTACACCTTC. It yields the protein CASSEGVNYGYTF.

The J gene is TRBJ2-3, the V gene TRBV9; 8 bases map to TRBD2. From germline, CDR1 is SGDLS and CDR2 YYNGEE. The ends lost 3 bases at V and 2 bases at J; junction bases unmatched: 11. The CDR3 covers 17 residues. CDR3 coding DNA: TGTGCCAGCAGCGGAAGGCTCGGGCGGGAGGACACAGATACGCAGTATTTT. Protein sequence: CASSGRLGREDTDTQYF.

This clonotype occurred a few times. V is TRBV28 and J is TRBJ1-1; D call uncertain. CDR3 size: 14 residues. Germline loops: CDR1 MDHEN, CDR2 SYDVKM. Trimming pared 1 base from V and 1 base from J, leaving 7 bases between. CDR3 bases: TGTGCCAGCAGTTTATTCGCTCAGAACACTGAAGCTTTCTTT. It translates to CASSLFAQNTEAFF. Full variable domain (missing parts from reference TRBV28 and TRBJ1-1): DVKVTQSSRYLVKRTGEKVFLECVQDMDHENMFWYRQDPGLGLRLIYFSYDVKMKEKGDIPEGYSVSREKKERFSLILESASTNQTSMYLCASSLFAQNTEAFFGQGTRLTVV.

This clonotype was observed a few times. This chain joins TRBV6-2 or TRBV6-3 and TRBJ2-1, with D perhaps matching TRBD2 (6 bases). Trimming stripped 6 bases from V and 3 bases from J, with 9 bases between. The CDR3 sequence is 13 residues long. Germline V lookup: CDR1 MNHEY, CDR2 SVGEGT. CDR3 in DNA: TGTGCCAGCAGGGTGACTAGCTACAATGAGCAGTTCTTC. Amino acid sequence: CASRVTSYNEQFF.

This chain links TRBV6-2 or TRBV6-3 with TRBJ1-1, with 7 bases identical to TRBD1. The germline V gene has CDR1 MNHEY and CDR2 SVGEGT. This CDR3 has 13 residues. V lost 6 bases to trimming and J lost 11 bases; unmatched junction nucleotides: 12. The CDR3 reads CASSSAETGTAFF. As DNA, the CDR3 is TGTGCCAGCAGCTCGGCCGAGACAGGGACGGCTTTCTTT.

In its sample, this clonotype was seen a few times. The CDR3 loop reads CASSLVRLAGGDTQYF. The CDR3 DNA sequence: TGTGCCAGCAGCTTAGTAAGACTAGCGGGAGGTGATACGCAGTATTTT. The chain combines TRBV7-2 with TRBJ2-3; 13 positions agree with TRBD2. The germline gives CDR1 SGHTA, CDR2 FQGNSA. After removal of 1 base from V and 6 bases from J, the junction contained 4 bases not matched to a gene. The CDR3 has 16 residues.